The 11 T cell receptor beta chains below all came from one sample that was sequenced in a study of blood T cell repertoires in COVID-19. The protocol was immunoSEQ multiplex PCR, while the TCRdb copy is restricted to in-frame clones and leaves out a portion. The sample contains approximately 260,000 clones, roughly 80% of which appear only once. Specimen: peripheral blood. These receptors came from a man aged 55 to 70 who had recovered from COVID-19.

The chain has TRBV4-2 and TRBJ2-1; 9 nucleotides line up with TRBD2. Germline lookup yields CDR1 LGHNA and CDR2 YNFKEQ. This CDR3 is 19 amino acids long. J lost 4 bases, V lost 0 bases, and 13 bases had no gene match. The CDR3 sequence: CASSQDSSLTSGYYNEQFF. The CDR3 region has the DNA TGTGCCAGCAGCCAAGATTCTTCCCTGACTAGCGGATATTACAATGAGCAGTTCTTC.

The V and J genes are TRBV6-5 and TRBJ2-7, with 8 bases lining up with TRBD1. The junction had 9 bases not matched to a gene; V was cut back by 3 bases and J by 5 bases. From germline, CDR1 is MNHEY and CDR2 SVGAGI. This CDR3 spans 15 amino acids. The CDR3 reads CASSYGQGAIHEQYF. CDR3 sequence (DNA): TGTGCCAGCAGTTATGGTCAGGGGGCGATCCACGAGCAGTACTTC.

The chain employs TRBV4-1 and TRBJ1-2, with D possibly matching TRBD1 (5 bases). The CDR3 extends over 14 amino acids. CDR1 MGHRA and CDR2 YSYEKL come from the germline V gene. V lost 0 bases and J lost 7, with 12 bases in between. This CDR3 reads CASSQEGGGRGYTF. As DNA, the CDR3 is TGCGCCAGCAGCCAAGAAGGCGGGGGACGTGGCTACACCTTC.

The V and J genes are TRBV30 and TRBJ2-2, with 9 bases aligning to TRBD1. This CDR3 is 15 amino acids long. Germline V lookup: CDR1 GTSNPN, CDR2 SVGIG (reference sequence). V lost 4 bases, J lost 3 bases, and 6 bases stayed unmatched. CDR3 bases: TGTGCCTGGACTTCGGGACAGGGTTACACCGGGGAGCTGTTTTTT. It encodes CAWTSGQGYTGELFF.

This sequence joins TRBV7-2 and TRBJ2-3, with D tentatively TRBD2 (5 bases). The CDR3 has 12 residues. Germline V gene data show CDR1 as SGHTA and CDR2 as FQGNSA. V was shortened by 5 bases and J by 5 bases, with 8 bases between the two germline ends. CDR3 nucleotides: TGTGCCAGCAGCCGGAGCGGAGATACGCAGTATTTT. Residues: CASSRSGDTQYF. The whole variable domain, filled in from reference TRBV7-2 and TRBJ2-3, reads GAGVSQSPSNKVTEKGKDVELRCDPISGHTALYWYRQSLGQGLEFLIYFQGNSAPDKSGLPSDRFSAERTGGSVSTLTIQRTQQEDSAVYLCASSRSGDTQYFGPGTRLTVL.

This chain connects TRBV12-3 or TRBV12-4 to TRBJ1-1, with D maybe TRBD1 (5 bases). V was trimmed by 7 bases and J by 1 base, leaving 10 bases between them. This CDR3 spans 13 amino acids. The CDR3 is CASTKDKNTEAFF. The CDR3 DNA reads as TGTGCCAGCACCAAGGACAAGAACACTGAAGCTTTCTTT.

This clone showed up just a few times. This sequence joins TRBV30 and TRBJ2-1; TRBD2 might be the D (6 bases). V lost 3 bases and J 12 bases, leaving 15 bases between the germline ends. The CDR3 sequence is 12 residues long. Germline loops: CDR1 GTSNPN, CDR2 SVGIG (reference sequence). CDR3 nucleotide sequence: TGTGCCTGGAGGCGGGACTTCCCAACGCAGTTCTTC. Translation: CAWRRDFPTQFF.

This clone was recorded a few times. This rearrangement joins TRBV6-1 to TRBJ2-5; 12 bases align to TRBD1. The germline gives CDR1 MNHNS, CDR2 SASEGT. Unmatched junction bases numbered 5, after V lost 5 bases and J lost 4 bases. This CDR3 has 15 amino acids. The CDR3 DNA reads TGTGCCAGCAGTTCTCGGGACAGGGGGCGAGAGACCCAGTACTTC. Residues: CASSSRDRGRETQYF.

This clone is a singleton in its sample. The CDR3 sequence: CASSVFGRTYEQYF. CDR3 nucleotide sequence: TGTGCCAGCAGCGTATTTGGCAGGACCTACGAGCAGTACTTC. The genes are TRBV9 and TRBJ2-7; D ambiguous. Trimming took off 1 base at V and 2 bases at J, with 10 bases between the two ends. The germline CDR1 and CDR2 sequences are SGDLS and YYNGEE. There are 14 residues in the CDR3.

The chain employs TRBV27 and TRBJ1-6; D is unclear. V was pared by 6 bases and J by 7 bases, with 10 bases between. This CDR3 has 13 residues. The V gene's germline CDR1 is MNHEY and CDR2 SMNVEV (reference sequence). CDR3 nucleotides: TGTGCCAGCAGAAACCGGGAAAATTCACCCCTCCACTTT. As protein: CASRNRENSPLHF.

This CDR3 is CASSTLAGGATYNEQFF. Here the CDR3 DNA reads TGTGCCAGCAGTACACTAGCCGGGGGGGCCACCTACAATGAGCAGTTCTTC. The V and J genes are TRBV7-6 and TRBJ2-1; 8 bases fit TRBD2. The CDR3 consists of 17 residues. Germline CDR1 SGHVS, CDR2 FNYEAQ. J lost 2 bases, V lost 6 bases, and 12 bases had no gene match.